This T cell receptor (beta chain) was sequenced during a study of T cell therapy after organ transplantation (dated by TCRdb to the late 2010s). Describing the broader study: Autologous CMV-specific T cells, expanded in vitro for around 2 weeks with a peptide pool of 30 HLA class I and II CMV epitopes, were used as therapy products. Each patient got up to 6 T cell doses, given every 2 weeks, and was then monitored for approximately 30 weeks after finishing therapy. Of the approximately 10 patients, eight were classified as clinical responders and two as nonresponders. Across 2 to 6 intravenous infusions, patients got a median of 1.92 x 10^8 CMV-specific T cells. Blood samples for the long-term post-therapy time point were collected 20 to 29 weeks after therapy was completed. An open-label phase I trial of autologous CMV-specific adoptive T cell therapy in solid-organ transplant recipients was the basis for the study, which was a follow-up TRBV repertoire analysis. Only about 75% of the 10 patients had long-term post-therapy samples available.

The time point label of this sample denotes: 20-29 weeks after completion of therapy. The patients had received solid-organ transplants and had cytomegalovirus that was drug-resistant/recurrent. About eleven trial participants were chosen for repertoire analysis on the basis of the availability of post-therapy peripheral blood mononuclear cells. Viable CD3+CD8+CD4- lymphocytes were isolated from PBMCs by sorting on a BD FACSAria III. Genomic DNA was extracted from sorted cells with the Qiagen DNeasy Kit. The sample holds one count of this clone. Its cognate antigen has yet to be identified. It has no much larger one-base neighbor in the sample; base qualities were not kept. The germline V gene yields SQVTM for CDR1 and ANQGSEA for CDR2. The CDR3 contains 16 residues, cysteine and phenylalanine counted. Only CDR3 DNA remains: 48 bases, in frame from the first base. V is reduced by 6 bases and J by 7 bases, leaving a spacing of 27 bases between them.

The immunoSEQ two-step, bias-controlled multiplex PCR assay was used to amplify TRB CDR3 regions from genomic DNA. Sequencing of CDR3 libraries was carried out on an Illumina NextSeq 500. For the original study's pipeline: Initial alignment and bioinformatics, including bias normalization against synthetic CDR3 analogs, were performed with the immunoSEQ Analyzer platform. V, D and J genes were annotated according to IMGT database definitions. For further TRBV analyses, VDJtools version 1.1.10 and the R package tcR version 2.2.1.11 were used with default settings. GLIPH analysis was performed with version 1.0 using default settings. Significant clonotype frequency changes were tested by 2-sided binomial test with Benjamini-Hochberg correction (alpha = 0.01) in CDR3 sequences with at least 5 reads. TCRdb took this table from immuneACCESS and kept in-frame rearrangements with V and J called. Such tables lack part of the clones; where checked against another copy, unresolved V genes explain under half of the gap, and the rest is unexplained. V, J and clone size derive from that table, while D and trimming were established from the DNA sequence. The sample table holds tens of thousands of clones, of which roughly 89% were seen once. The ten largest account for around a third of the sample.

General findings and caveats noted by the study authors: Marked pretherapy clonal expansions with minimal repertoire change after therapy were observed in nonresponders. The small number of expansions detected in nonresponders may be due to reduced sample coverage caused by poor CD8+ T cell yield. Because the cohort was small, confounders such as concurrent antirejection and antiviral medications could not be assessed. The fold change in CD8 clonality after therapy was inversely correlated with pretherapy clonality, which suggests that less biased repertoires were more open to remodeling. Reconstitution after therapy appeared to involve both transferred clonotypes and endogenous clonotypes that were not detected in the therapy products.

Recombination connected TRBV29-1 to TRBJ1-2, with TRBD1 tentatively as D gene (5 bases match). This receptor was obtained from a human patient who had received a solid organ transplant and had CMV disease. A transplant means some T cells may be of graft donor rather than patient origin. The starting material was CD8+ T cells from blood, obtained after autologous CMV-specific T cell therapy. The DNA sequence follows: TGCAGCGTGGGGTCAACCGGGGAACCTCAGGGTCCTGGCTACACCTTC. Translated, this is CSVGSTGEPQGPGYTF.